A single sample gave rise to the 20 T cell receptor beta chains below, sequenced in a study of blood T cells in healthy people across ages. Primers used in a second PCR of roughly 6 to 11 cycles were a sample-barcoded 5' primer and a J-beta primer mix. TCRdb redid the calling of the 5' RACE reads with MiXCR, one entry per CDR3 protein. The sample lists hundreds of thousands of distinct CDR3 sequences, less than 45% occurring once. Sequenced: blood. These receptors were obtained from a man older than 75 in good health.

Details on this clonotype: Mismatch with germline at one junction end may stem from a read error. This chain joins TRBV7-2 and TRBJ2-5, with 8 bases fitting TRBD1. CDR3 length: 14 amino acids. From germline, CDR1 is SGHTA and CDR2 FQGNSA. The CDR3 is CASSPGQAWETLYF. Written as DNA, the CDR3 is TGTGCCAGCAGCCCGGGACAGGCCTGGGAGACCCTGTACTTC.

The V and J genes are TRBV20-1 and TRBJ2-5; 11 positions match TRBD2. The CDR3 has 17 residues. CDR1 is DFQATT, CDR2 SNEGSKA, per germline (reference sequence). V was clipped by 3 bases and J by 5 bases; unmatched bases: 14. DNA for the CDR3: TGCAGTGCTAGTTGGACGGGACTAGCGGTTATCCAGGAGACCCAGTACTTC. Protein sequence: CSASWTGLAVIQETQYF.

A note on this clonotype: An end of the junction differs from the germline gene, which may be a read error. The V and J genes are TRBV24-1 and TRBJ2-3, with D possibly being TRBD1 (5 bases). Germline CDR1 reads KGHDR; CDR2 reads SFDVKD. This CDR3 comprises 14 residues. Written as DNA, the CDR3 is TGTGCCATCAGTGATCCAGGGTCAACAGATGCGCAGTATTTT. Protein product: CAISDPGSTDAQYF.

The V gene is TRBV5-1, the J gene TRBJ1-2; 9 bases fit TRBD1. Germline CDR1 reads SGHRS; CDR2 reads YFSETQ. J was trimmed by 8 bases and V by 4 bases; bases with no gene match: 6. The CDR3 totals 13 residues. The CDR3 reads CASSQGTGNGYTF. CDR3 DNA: TGCGCCAGCAGCCAAGGGACAGGGAACGGCTACACCTTC.

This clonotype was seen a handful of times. In DNA, the CDR3 is TGCAGTGCTAGAGTACCGGGGAACCAAGAGACCCAGTACTTC. This gives the protein CSARVPGNQETQYF. V and J are TRBV20-1 and TRBJ2-5; possibly TRBD2 for D (5 bases). The CDR3 covers 14 residues. V was trimmed by 1 base and J by 0 bases, leaving 9 bases between them. Germline CDR1 DFQATT, CDR2 SNEGSKA (reference sequence).

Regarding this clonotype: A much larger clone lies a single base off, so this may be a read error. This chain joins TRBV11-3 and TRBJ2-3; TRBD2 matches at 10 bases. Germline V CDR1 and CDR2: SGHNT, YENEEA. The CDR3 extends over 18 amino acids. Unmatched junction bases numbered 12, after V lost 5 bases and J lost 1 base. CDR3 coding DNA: TGTGCCAGCAGCACTCATTCCCGCGGGACTAGCGGCACAGATACGCAGTATTTT. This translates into CASSTHSRGTSGTDTQYF.

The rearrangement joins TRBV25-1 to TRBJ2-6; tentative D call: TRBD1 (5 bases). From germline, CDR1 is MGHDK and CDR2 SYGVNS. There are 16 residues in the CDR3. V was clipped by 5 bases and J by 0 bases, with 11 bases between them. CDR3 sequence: CASSQGWGSGANVLTF. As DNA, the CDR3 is TGTGCCAGCAGTCAGGGTTGGGGCTCTGGGGCCAACGTCCTGACTTTC.

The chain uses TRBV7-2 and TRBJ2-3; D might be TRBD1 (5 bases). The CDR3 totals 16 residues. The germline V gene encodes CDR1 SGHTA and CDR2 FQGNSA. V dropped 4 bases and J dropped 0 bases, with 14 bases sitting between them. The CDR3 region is CASSSGIHTSTDTQYF. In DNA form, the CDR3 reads TGTGCCAGCAGCTCAGGGATACACACTAGCACAGATACGCAGTATTTT.

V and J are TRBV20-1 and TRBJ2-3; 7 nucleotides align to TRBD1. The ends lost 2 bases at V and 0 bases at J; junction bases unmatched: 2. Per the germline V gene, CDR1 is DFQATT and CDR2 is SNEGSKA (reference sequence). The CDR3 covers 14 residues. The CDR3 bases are TGCAGTGCTAGAAGGGACAGCAGCACAGATACGCAGTATTTT. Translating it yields CSARRDSSTDTQYF.

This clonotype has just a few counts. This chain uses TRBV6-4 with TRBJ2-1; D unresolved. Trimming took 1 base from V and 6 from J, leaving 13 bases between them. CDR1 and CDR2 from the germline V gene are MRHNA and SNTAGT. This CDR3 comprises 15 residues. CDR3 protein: CASSDLVRSPNEQFF. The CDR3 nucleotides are TGTGCCAGCAGTGACTTGGTACGGAGCCCCAATGAGCAGTTCTTC.

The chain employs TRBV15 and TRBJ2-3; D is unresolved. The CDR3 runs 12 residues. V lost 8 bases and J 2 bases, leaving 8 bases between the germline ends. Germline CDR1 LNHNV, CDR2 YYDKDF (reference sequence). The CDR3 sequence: CATGRSTDTQYF. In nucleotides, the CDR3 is TGTGCCACCGGTCGGTCCACAGATACGCAGTATTTT.

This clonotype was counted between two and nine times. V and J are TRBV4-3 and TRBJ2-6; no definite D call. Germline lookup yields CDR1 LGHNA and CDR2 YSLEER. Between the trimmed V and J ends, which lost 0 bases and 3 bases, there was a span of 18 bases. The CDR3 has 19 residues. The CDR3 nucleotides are TGCGCCAGCAGCCAAGACCCCACACCCCGTTTGGATGGGGCCAACGTCCTGACTTTC. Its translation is CASSQDPTPRLDGANVLTF.

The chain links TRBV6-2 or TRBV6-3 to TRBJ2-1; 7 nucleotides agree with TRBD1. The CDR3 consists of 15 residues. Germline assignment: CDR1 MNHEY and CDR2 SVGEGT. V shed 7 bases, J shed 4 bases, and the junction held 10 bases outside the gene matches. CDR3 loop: CASNKPGQRYNEQFF. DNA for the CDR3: TGTGCCAGCAACAAACCGGGACAGCGTTACAATGAGCAGTTCTTC.

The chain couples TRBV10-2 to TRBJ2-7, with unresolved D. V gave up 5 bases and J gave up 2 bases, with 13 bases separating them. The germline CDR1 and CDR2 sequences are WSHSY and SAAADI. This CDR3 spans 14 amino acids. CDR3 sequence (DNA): TGCGCCAGCAGTTCGGCGGAGTCCACCTACGAGCAGTACTTC. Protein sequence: CASSSAESTYEQYF.

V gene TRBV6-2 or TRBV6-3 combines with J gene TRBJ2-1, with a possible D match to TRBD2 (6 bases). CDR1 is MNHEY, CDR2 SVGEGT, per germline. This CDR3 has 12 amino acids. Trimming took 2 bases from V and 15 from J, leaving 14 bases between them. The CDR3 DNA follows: TGTGCCAGCAGTTACCAACGGAGGGGAAGGTTCTTC. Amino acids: CASSYQRRGRFF.

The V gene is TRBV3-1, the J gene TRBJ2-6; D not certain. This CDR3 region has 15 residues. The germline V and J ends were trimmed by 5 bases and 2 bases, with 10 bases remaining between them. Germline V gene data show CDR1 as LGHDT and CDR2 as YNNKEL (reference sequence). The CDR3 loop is CASSTFRTGANVLTF. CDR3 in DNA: TGTGCCAGCAGCACCTTTAGGACTGGGGCCAACGTCCTGACTTTC.

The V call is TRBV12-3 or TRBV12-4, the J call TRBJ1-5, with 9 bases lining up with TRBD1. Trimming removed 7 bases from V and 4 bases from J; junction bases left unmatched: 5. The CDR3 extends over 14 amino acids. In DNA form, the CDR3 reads TGTGCCAGCACCCCGACAGGGGGGAATCAGCCCCAGCATTTT. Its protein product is CASTPTGGNQPQHF.

The CDR3 reads CSVDIQGLATEAFF. Written as DNA, the CDR3 is TGCAGCGTTGACATACAGGGGCTCGCCACTGAAGCTTTCTTT. This chain links TRBV29-1 with TRBJ1-1, with TRBD1 identical over 7 bases. V was clipped by 3 bases and J by 4 bases; unmatched bases: 8. Per the germline V gene, CDR1 is SQVTM and CDR2 is ANQGSEA. This CDR3 spans 14 amino acids. Drawing the rest from reference TRBV29-1 and TRBJ1-1, the complete variable domain is SAVISQKPSRDICQRGTSLTIQCQVDSQVTMMFWYRQQPGQSLTLIATANQGSEATYESGFVIDKFPISRPNLTFSTLTVSNMSPEDSSIYLCSVDIQGLATEAFFGQGTRLTVV.

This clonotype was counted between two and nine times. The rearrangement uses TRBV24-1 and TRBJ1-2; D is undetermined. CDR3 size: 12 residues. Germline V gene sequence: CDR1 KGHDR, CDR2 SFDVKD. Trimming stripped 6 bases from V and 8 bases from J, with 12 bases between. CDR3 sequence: CATSRVAGGYTF. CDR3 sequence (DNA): TGTGCCACCAGTCGGGTCGCGGGAGGCTACACCTTC.

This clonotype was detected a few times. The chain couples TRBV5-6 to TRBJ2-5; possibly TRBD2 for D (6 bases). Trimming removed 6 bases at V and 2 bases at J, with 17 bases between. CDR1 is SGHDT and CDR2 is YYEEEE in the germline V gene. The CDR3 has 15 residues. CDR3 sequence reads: CASTPWRGRQETQYF. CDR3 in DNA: TGTGCCAGCACCCCGTGGCGGGGACGGCAAGAGACCCAGTACTTC.